The 22 T cell receptor beta chains given below trace back to one sample, sequenced in a study of blood T cell repertoires in COVID-19. Profiling relied on immunoSEQ multiplex PCR, and the TCRdb table lists in-frame clones only, not all of them. The sample has more than 300,000 clones; around 87% are singletons. Sample: peripheral blood. The receptors come from a woman aged 45-60 years with COVID-19, enrolled during active disease.

The chain employs TRBV7-2 and TRBJ1-1, with D perhaps TRBD1 (6 bases). The length of the CDR3 is 16 residues. Trimming took off 3 bases at V and 5 bases at J, with 19 bases between the two ends. Germline values: CDR1 SGHTA, CDR2 FQGNSA. In DNA, the CDR3 is TGTGCCAGCAGCTTTAGACACGGGACACGGGCAACTGAAGCTTTCTTT. Its protein product is CASSFRHGTRATEAFF.

The rearrangement links TRBV3-1 (or the pseudogene TRBV3-2) to TRBJ2-2; 14 bases agree with TRBD2. Looked up from germline, CDR1 is LGHDT and CDR2 is YNNKEL (reference sequence). The CDR3 consists of 18 residues. V was pared by 0 bases and J by 4 bases, with 4 bases of the junction left unmatched. Here the CDR3 reads CASSQEGLAGVGTGELFF. The CDR3, as DNA: TGTGCCAGCAGCCAAGAGGGACTAGCGGGAGTCGGCACCGGGGAGCTGTTTTTT.

The V gene is TRBV19, the J gene TRBJ2-4, with D possibly being TRBD2 (7 bases). Trimming removed 5 bases from V and 4 bases from J, with 18 bases in between. Germline V gene data show CDR1 as LNHDA and CDR2 as SQIVND (reference sequence). The CDR3 has 16 residues. As DNA, the CDR3 is TGTGCCAGTAGTCGCATACAGGGAGGGGAGAAAAACATTCAGTACTTC. Encoded protein: CASSRIQGGEKNIQYF.

The gene calls are TRBV7-8 and TRBJ2-2; possible D gene TRBD1, 6 bases. The CDR3 loop spans 15 amino acids. The germline V gene has CDR1 SGHVS and CDR2 FQNEAQ. V lost 1 base and J lost 3, with 9 bases in between. The CDR3 sequence: CASSLGRGHTGELFF. CDR3 nucleotides: TGTGCCAGCAGCTTAGGCAGGGGTCACACCGGGGAGCTGTTTTTT.

The V and J genes are TRBV3-1 (or the pseudogene TRBV3-2) and TRBJ2-5, with TRBD1 matching over 7 bases. This CDR3 has 14 residues. V lost 0 bases and J lost 5; bases outside the gene matches: 3. Germline assignment: CDR1 LGHDT and CDR2 YNNKEL (reference sequence). The DNA for the CDR3 is TGTGCCAGCAGCCAAGAAGGGACAGTTGAGACCCAGTACTTC. It is translated as CASSQEGTVETQYF.

This clone was seen a handful of times. The chain recombines TRBV6-4 with TRBJ2-3, with a possible D match to TRBD2 (6 bases). Germline V gives CDR1 MRHNA, CDR2 SNTAGT. The CDR3 contains 12 residues. V was shortened by 8 bases and J by 2 bases, with 8 bases between the two germline ends. The CDR3 DNA sequence: TGTGCCAGCCGGGGGTCCACAGATACGCAGTATTTT. Protein product: CASRGSTDTQYF.

The chain joins TRBV4-1 to TRBJ2-3; maybe TRBD1 (7 bases). CDR1 and CDR2 (germline): MGHRA, YSYEKL. The V and J ends lost 0 bases and 2 bases respectively, with 12 bases between them. The CDR3 length is 16 residues. CDR3 DNA sequence: TGCGCCAGCAGCCAAGATCAGGGGGAGGACACAGATACGCAGTATTTT. Protein product: CASSQDQGEDTDTQYF.

The chain has TRBV5-4 and TRBJ1-6; D not resolved. CDR1 and CDR2 (germline): SGHNT, YYREEE (reference sequence). The CDR3 is 14 amino acids. The V end was cut by 1 base, the J end by 8 bases, with 10 bases between. CDR3 coding DNA: TGTGCCAGCAGCTTGCGAACAGCTTATTCACCCCTCCACTTT. Its protein product is CASSLRTAYSPLHF.

This chain joins TRBV5-5 and TRBJ1-2; no reliable D call. This CDR3 spans 13 amino acids. Germline assignment: CDR1 SGHKS and CDR2 YYEKEE (reference sequence). Trimming pared 0 bases from V and 8 bases from J, leaving 11 bases between. CDR3 in DNA: TGTGCCAGCAGCTTGGGAGGCTACGGAGGCTACACCTTC. Amino acids: CASSLGGYGGYTF. Combining the CDR3 with reference TRBV5-5 and TRBJ1-2 gives the whole variable domain DAGVTQSPTHLIKTRGQQVTLRCSPISGHKSVSWYQQVLGQGPQFIFQYYEKEERGRGNFPDRFSARQFPNYSSELNVNALLLGDSALYLCASSLGGYGGYTFGSGTRLTVV.

V and J are TRBV7-2 and TRBJ2-7; TRBD2 matches 13 bases. The CDR3 loop spans 16 amino acids. V lost 3 bases and J lost 4; bases outside the gene matches: 6. The germline V gene encodes CDR1 SGHTA and CDR2 FQGNSA. The chain's CDR3 is CASSFRTSGSRYEQYF. The CDR3 nucleotides read TGTGCCAGCAGCTTTAGGACTAGCGGGAGCAGATACGAGCAGTACTTC.

The CDR3 is CASSSLTSGSREQFF. The CDR3 DNA reads TGTGCCAGCAGCTCCCTGACTAGCGGGAGTCGGGAGCAGTTCTTC. The V call is TRBV7-3, the J call TRBJ2-1; 12 positions match TRBD2. This CDR3 region has 15 residues. After removal of 4 bases from V and 10 bases from J, the junction contained 8 bases not matched to a gene. CDR1 is SGHTA, CDR2 FQGTGA, per germline.

This clone has a handful of counts. The chain joins TRBV5-6 to TRBJ2-1; tentatively, D is TRBD2 (5 bases). The CDR3 runs to 16 residues. Looked up from germline, CDR1 is SGHDT and CDR2 is YYEEEE. V was trimmed by 6 bases and J by 3 bases, leaving 19 bases between them. DNA for the CDR3: TGTGCCAGCACGCCCCAAGTGGCGAGCGGCTACAATGAGCAGTTCTTC. Protein product: CASTPQVASGYNEQFF.

The rearrangement links TRBV5-5 to TRBJ2-5; D might be TRBD2 (6 bases). This CDR3 is built from 16 residues. V was pared by 0 bases and J by 1 base, with 13 bases between. Germline V gene sequence: CDR1 SGHKS, CDR2 YYEKEE (reference sequence). The CDR3 nucleotides read TGTGCCAGCAGCTTGGGTATCTTCGGGGGCCAAGAGACCCAGTACTTC. Protein product: CASSLGIFGGQETQYF.

V and J are TRBV11-2 and TRBJ2-3; no definite D call. The CDR3 consists of 15 residues. Germline V gene lookup returns CDR1 SGHAT and CDR2 FQNNGV. V was clipped by 1 base and J by 3 bases, with 11 bases between them. CDR3 nucleotides: TGTGCCAGCAGCTTAGCTCTCGGCGGAACAGATACGCAGTATTTT. Residues: CASSLALGGTDTQYF.

The chain is built from TRBV7-3 and TRBJ2-6; 8 nucleotides align to TRBD1. The J segment lost 1 base and the V segment lost 7 bases, leaving 6 bases of the junction unmatched. CDR1 and CDR2 (germline): SGHTA, FQGTGA. The CDR3 sequence is 16 residues long. CDR3 bases: TGTGCCAGCAAGACAGGGGACCTATCTGGGGCCAACGTCCTGACTTTC. Protein: CASKTGDLSGANVLTF.

This clone was counted a few times. The CDR3 DNA sequence: TGTGCCAGCAGTTCCCAGGGGGTCGCTTTCTTT. Translated: CASSSQGVAFF. V gene TRBV12-3 or TRBV12-4 combines with J gene TRBJ1-1; 7 bases agree with TRBD1. J gave up 11 bases and V 4 bases, and 4 bases lay outside the gene matches. CDR3 size: 11 residues.

This clone was counted only a few times. The chain carries TRBV10-1 and TRBJ1-2; 12 positions agree with TRBD1. Germline V CDR1 and CDR2: WNHNN, SYGVQD (reference sequence). V was clipped by 6 bases and J by 5 bases; unmatched bases: 13. This CDR3 comprises 17 residues. The CDR3 here is CASSDGTGGRAGYGYTF. As DNA, the CDR3 is TGCGCCAGCAGCGATGGGACAGGGGGCCGTGCTGGATATGGCTACACCTTC.

The chain couples TRBV6-6 to TRBJ2-3; D remains ambiguous. The CDR3 loop spans 15 amino acids. Germline V gene sequence: CDR1 MNHNY, CDR2 SVGAGI (reference sequence). Trimming left V 4 bases short and J 4 bases short, with 15 bases between. CDR3 residues: CASSSQRGFADTQYF. CDR3 DNA sequence: TGTGCCAGCAGTTCTCAGCGAGGTTTTGCAGATACGCAGTATTTT.

The chain links TRBV5-1 to TRBJ2-1, with a tentative D call TRBD2 (5 bases). The CDR3 sequence is 16 residues long. Trimming stripped 2 bases from V and 3 bases from J, with 15 bases between. Germline V lookup: CDR1 SGHRS, CDR2 YFSETQ. Here the CDR3 DNA reads TGCGCCAGCAGCTTAGTCGCGGGCGTCGTCTACAATGAGCAGTTCTTC. Its translation: CASSLVAGVVYNEQFF.

This chain links TRBV12-5 with TRBJ2-3; 8 bases align to TRBD1. With 5 bases clipped from V and 1 base from J, the junction kept 5 bases outside the gene matches. CDR3 length: 15 amino acids. Germline V gene data show CDR1 as LGHNT and CDR2 as FRNRAP. In nucleotides, the CDR3 is TGTGCTAGTGGTACAGGGGGTCAAGGCACAGATACGCAGTATTTT. As protein: CASGTGGQGTDTQYF.

V and J are TRBV6-5 and TRBJ2-7; 9 bases line up with TRBD2. From germline, CDR1 is MNHEY and CDR2 SVGAGI. Losses at the gene ends were 0 bases for V and 6 bases for J; bases not matched to a gene: 6. The CDR3 length is 15 residues. The CDR3 is CASSYSASGKSEQYF. The CDR3 DNA is TGTGCCAGCAGTTACTCGGCTAGCGGGAAGTCCGAGCAGTACTTC.

This clone was seen once. The chain couples TRBV5-1 to TRBJ2-7; D not resolved. The V end was cut by 5 bases, the J end by 3 bases, with 9 bases between. CDR1 is SGHRS, CDR2 YFSETQ, per germline. The CDR3 loop spans 12 amino acids. This chain's CDR3 is CASRAGSYEQYF. The CDR3 coding sequence is TGCGCCAGCAGAGCAGGAAGCTACGAGCAGTACTTC.